This is a list of T cell receptor beta chains from one sample in a study of Ad26.COV2.S vaccination and SARS-CoV-2 variants. The data were produced by immunoSEQ multiplex PCR, yet TCRdb's version contains in-frame clones alone and is incomplete. Of about 410,000 clones listed, approximately 91% were seen once; the top ten hold approximately 1.9%. The sequencing here drew on peripheral blood, taken in a trial of Ad26.COV2.S vaccine versus placebo. These TCRs come from a person aged 18-60 years who received the Ad26.COV2.S COVID-19 vaccine or a placebo. Both conserved end residues are part of each CDR3. The D gene is left open where the match is weak. Clone size is not always given. Where it is, it says once, few, many or a class for expanded clones.

d_call clone_size j_call v_call cdr3_nt cdr3_aa
- - TRBJ2-3 TRBV5-1 TGCGCCAGCAGCCTGACCTCGGGCAGCACAGATACGCAGTATTTT CASSLTSGSTDTQYF
- - TRBJ1-4 TRBV7-2 TGTGCCAGCAGCCCAGCCTTCACGGGGAGGGGTAATGAAAAACTGTTTTTT CASSPAFTGRGNEKLFF
- - TRBJ2-7 TRBV7-9 TGTGCCAGCAGCCCCCCCCGTTTTGTTGTTAGGGGGGTCCACGAGCAGTACTTC CASSPPRFVVRGVHEQYF
TRBD1 - TRBJ2-7 TRBV4-2 TGTGCCAGCAGCATCCCAGGGGGCGAGCAGTACTTC CASSIPGGEQYF
- - TRBJ2-2 TRBV7-9 TGTGCCAGCAGCCCGGACGGAACCGGGGAGCTGTTTTTT CASSPDGTGELFF
- - TRBJ1-1 TRBV9 TGTGCCAGCAGCGTAGGGGCAGGGGCGGGGATGAACACTGAAGCTTTCTTT CASSVGAGAGMNTEAFF
TRBD1 - TRBJ2-1 TRBV7-3 TGTGCCAGCAGCTCCCCCGGGACAGGGTCCAATGAGCAGTTCTTC CASSSPGTGSNEQFF
- once TRBJ1-2 TRBV19 TGTGCCAGTAGTCGGGGTGGGACCACCAACTATGGCTACACCTTC CASSRGGTTNYGYTF
TRBD1 - TRBJ2-3 TRBV29-1 TGCAGCGTTGAAGGACAGGGGGCAGATACGCAGTATTTT CSVEGQGADTQYF
TRBD2 - TRBJ2-3 TRBV5-5 TGTGCCAGCAACACGGGACTAGCGGGAAAGGGCACAGATACGCAGTATTTT CASNTGLAGKGTDTQYF
- - TRBJ2-7 TRBV4-1 TGCGCCAGCAGCCAAGATAGCGGCTACGAGCAGTACTTC CASSQDSGYEQYF
- - TRBJ2-3 TRBV13 TGTGCCAGCAGCTTAGGGAAATCAGATACGCAGTATTTT CASSLGKSDTQYF
- - TRBJ1-5 TRBV19 TGTGCCAGTAGTCCAGGGGTTCTAAGGAATCAGCCCCAGCATTTT CASSPGVLRNQPQHF
TRBD2 - TRBJ2-1 TRBV19 TGTGCCAGTACCACCATGGGACTAGCGTCCCCTGAGCAGTTCTTC CASTTMGLASPEQFF
- - TRBJ1-5 TRBV19 TGTGCCAGTAGTATGAGGAATCAGCCCCAGCATTTT CASSMRNQPQHF
TRBD1 - TRBJ2-7 TRBV19 TGTGCCAGTAGTAACCGGGACAGGGGAGCCTACGAGCAGTACTTC CASSNRDRGAYEQYF
- - TRBJ1-4 TRBV28 TGTGCCACCCGATCGGAGTTCCAGGTTAATGAAAAACTGTTTTTT CATRSEFQVNEKLFF
- - TRBJ2-2 TRBV6-5 TGTGCCAGCAGATACGGACAGATCGCGAACACCGGGGAGCTGTTTTTT CASRYGQIANTGELFF
- - TRBJ2-3 TRBV7-2 TGTGCCAGCAGCTTGGGACTTGTTGATACGCAGTATTTT CASSLGLVDTQYF
- - TRBJ1-1 TRBV15 TGTGCCACCAGCAGAGGGGGGTACACTGAAGCTTTCTTT CATSRGGYTEAFF
- - TRBJ2-1 TRBV5-1 TGCGCCAGCAGCTTGTCAGTAGGCGGCGGGAATGAGCAGTTCTTC CASSLSVGGGNEQFF
TRBD1 - TRBJ1-5 TRBV19 TGTGCCAGTAGACCTCAGCAGGACAGGTCAAATCAGCCCCAGCATTTT CASRPQQDRSNQPQHF
- - TRBJ2-4 TRBV6-5 TGTGCCAGCAGCGACCCCAAGCAAGCCAAAAACATTCAGTACTTC CASSDPKQAKNIQYF
- - TRBJ1-2 TRBV27 TGTGCCAGCCTGTGGGAGCCGCCTAACTATGGCTACACCTTC CASLWEPPNYGYTF
TRBD1 - TRBJ2-7 TRBV7-2 TGTGCCAGCAGCTCCTGGGACAGGGAGGGCTACGAGCAGTACTTC CASSSWDREGYEQYF
- few TRBJ1-2 TRBV19 TGTGCCAGTAGTCCCGGGACGTCCGTCGGCTACACCTTC CASSPGTSVGYTF
- few TRBJ2-7 TRBV7-9 TGTGCCAGCAGCTCAGATGAGGTCGAGCAGTACTTC CASSSDEVEQYF
- - TRBJ1-5 TRBV6-2/TRBV6-3 TGTGCCAGCAGTTACTCACGGCGGCCCCAGCATTTT CASSYSRRPQHF
TRBD2 - TRBJ2-1 TRBV5-1 TGCGCCAGCAGCCCTAGTTCTAGCGGGAGCCTGAATGAGCAGTTCTTC CASSPSSSGSLNEQFF
- - TRBJ2-1 TRBV28 TGTGCCAGCAGTTTAGGAGGCGAGAATGAGCAGTTCTTC CASSLGGENEQFF
TRBD1 - TRBJ1-6 TRBV27 TGTGCCAGCAGTTCTACCGGGACAGCCTATAATTCACCCCTCCACTTT CASSSTGTAYNSPLHF
TRBD1 - TRBJ1-4 TRBV2 TGTGCCAGCAGTGCCAACAGGGGACGACATGAAAAACTGTTTTTT CASSANRGRHEKLFF
TRBD2 - TRBJ2-3 TRBV27 TGTGCCAGCAGGACAAAACTAGCGGGAGGCACCCCTAGCACAGATACGCAGTATTTT CASRTKLAGGTPSTDTQYF
- - TRBJ1-1 TRBV28 TGTGCCAGCAGTTTGGGGGAGCCCCTCACTCAAGCTTTCTTT CASSLGEPLTQAFF
- - TRBJ2-3 TRBV28 TGTGCCAGCAGTTTAAGTGAAGATACGCAGTATTTT CASSLSEDTQYF
- - TRBJ2-1 TRBV9 TGTGCCAGCAGCGTCAAAATAGGGGGCGCGGGGAATGAGCAGTTCTTC CASSVKIGGAGNEQFF
TRBD2 - TRBJ2-1 TRBV5-4 TGTGCCAGCAGTCGTAGCGGGACTGGTCCTTACAATGAGCAGTTCTTC CASSRSGTGPYNEQFF
- - TRBJ1-1 TRBV19 TGTGCCAGTAGTATCGGGAGGAACACTGAAGCTTTCTTT CASSIGRNTEAFF
TRBD1 - TRBJ2-3 TRBV5-6 TGTGCCAGCAGCTCCTACGGGACAGGGTCTCCAGATACGCAGTATTTT CASSSYGTGSPDTQYF
- - TRBJ1-4 TRBV12-3/TRBV12-4 TGTGCCAGCAGTTTGTATGGTGAAAAACTGTTTTTT CASSLYGEKLFF
- - TRBJ1-1 TRBV6-5 TGTGCCAGCAGGGCATTAGGGGGGCAATCCACTGAAGCTTTCTTT CASRALGGQSTEAFF
- - TRBJ1-5 TRBV3-1/TRBV3-2 TGTGCCAGCAGCCAAGATTACAGGGCCAATCAGCCCCAGCATTTT CASSQDYRANQPQHF
- - TRBJ1-2 TRBV12-3/TRBV12-4 TGTGCCAGCAGTGTATTGGGACTTGCTGGCTACACCTTC CASSVLGLAGYTF
TRBD1 - TRBJ1-5 TRBV6-5 TGTGCCAGCAGTCGAGGGGGCGATGGCAATCAGCCCCAGCATTTT CASSRGGDGNQPQHF
- - TRBJ1-2 TRBV12-3/TRBV12-4 TGTGCCAGCAGTTTTAATCGGCATGGCTACACCTTC CASSFNRHGYTF
- many TRBJ2-1 TRBV30 TGTGCCTGGAGGGATCTAGCGATTGGCTCCTACAATGAGCAGTTCTTC CAWRDLAIGSYNEQFF
- - TRBJ2-2 TRBV6-1 TGTGCCAGCAGGACGGACTCGAACACCGGGGAGCTGTTTTTT CASRTDSNTGELFF